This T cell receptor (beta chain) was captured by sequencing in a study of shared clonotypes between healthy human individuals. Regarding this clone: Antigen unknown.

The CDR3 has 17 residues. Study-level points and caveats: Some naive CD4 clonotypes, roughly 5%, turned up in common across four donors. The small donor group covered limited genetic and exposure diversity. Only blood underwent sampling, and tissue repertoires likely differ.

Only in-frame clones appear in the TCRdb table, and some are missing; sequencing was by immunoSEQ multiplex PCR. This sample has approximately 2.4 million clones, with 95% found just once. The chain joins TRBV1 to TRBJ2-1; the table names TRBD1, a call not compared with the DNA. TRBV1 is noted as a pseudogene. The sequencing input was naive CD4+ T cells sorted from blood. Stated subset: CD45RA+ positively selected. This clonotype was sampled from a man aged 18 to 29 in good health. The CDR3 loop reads CTSSQLEAGSSYNEQFF. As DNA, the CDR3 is TGCACCAGCAGCCAACTCGAAGCAGGCAGCTCCTACAATGAGCAGTTCTTC.